This passage covers 5 T cell receptor beta chains from one sample sequenced in a study of identical twins. TCRdb independently ran MiXCR on the 5' RACE reads; one entry per CDR3 protein. The sample shows under 500,000 distinct CDR3 sequences, roughly an eighth of them seen only once. A further study also used this sample, focusing on yellow fever vaccine responses in identical twins.

Sequencing input: CD4+ T cells sorted from blood. The receptors were sampled from a woman in her late teens or twenties in good health.

The rearrangement links TRBV20-1 to TRBJ2-5, with TRBD2 matching over 12 bases. The length of the CDR3 is 15 residues. V gave up 3 bases and J gave up 7 bases; unmatched junction bases: 9. The germline gives CDR1 DFQATT, CDR2 SNEGSKA (reference sequence). As DNA, the CDR3 is TGCAGTGCTAGGGGCCTAGCGGGAGGGCCGGGGACCCAGTACTTC. The encoded protein is CSARGLAGGPGTQYF.

V is TRBV5-1 and J is TRBJ2-7; the match to TRBD2 covers 8 bases. After removal of 0 bases from V and 5 bases from J, the junction contained 7 bases not matched to a gene. Per the germline V gene, CDR1 is SGHRS and CDR2 is YFSETQ. The CDR3 contains 15 residues. CDR3 loop: CASSLGLAGVNEQYF. In nucleotides, the CDR3 is TGCGCCAGCAGCTTGGGCCTAGCGGGTGTCAACGAGCAGTACTTC.

This clonotype was picked up a small number of times. This chain connects TRBV6-5 to TRBJ2-6; unclear D gene. The CDR3 length is 17 residues. Trimming took 1 base from V and 0 from J, leaving 10 bases between them. Germline V gene data show CDR1 as MNHEY and CDR2 as SVGAGI. The CDR3 nucleotides read TGTGCCAGCAGTTACTACCGCCCAGACTCTGGGGCCAACGTCCTGACTTTC. It encodes CASSYYRPDSGANVLTF.

The rearrangement joins TRBV4-2 to TRBJ2-7; 8 nucleotides line up with TRBD2. The CDR3 extends over 15 amino acids. Germline values: CDR1 LGHNA, CDR2 YNFKEQ. Trimming removed 1 base from V and 2 bases from J; junction bases left unmatched: 4. The CDR3 nucleotides read TGTGCCAGCAGCCAAGGGTCGGGGGGGCCCTACGAGCAGTACTTC. Protein product: CASSQGSGGPYEQYF.

This clonotype was counted only a few times. The chain joins TRBV2 to TRBJ2-5, with 8 bases identical to TRBD2. Germline V lookup: CDR1 SNHLY, CDR2 FYNNEI. Trimming at V came to 8 bases and at J to 5 bases, leaving 13 bases not matched to a gene. The CDR3 has 15 residues. The chain's CDR3 is CASGSSGGSGETQYF. The CDR3 region has the DNA TGTGCCAGCGGAAGCTCGGGAGGGAGTGGGGAGACCCAGTACTTC.